Shown below are 18 T cell receptor beta chains from a single sample sequenced in a study of shared clonotypes between healthy human individuals. Sequenced by immunoSEQ multiplex PCR; TCRdb stores in-frame clones only, minus some. The sample has more than 2 million clones; 90% to 95% are singletons. The specimen sequenced was naive CD4+ T cells sorted from blood. Subset reported: CD45RA+ positively selected. Every receptor here comes from a man aged 18 to 29 in good health.

This clone was observed once. The chain recombines TRBV19 with TRBJ1-4; the match to TRBD1 covers 8 bases. From germline, CDR1 is LNHDA and CDR2 SQIVND (reference sequence). The V and J ends lost 6 bases and 7 bases, in that order; junction bases with no gene match: 7. CDR3 length equals 14 residues. CDR3 protein: CASSQTGGSEKLFF. For the CDR3, the DNA is TGTGCCAGTAGCCAAACAGGGGGAAGTGAAAAACTGTTTTTT. Full variable domain (rest looked up from reference TRBV19 and TRBJ1-4): DGGITQSPKYLFRKEGQNVTLSCEQNLNHDAMYWYRQDPGQGLRLIYYSQIVNDFQKGDIAEGYSVSREKKESFPLTVTSAQKNPTAFYLCASSQTGGSEKLFFGSGTQLSVL.

This chain links TRBV27 with TRBJ1-6; a weak D match, TRBD1 (6 bases). Germline-derived CDR1 and CDR2 are MNHEY and SMNVEV (reference sequence). V was clipped by 6 bases and J by 2 bases, with 20 bases between them. CDR3 length equals 18 residues. The CDR3 DNA sequence: TGTGCCAGCAGACATTATCAGGGGCTGCTCACCTATAATTCACCCCTCCACTTT. It encodes CASRHYQGLLTYNSPLHF.

The rearrangement links TRBV11-2 to TRBJ2-7; unclear D gene. V gave up 0 bases and J gave up 2 bases, with 5 bases separating them. The CDR3 totals 13 residues. Germline V gene lookup returns CDR1 SGHAT and CDR2 FQNNGV. CDR3 sequence (DNA): TGTGCCAGCAGCTTAGAGACGACCTACGAGCAGTACTTC. It encodes CASSLETTYEQYF.

The chain couples TRBV2 to TRBJ2-7; D may be TRBD1 or TRBD2 (5 bases each). With 7 bases removed from V and 2 bases from J, the gap between germline ends came to 21 bases. CDR1 and CDR2 from the germline V gene are SNHLY and FYNNEI. This CDR3 region has 16 residues. The CDR3 sequence: CASISPPGAEAYEQYF. Written as DNA, the CDR3 is TGTGCCAGCATTAGCCCGCCCGGGGCAGAGGCCTACGAGCAGTACTTC. The whole variable domain, remainder taken from reference TRBV2 and TRBJ2-7, is EPEVTQTPSHQVTQMGQEVILRCVPISNHLYFYWYRQILGQKVEFLVSFYNNEISEKSEIFDDQFSVERPDGSNFTLKIRSTKLEDSAMYFCASISPPGAEAYEQYFGPGTRLTVT.

The chain joins TRBV5-4 to TRBJ2-2, with 13 positions matching TRBD2. The germline CDR1 and CDR2 sequences are SGHNT and YYREEE (reference sequence). This CDR3 has 19 residues. The trim removed 0 bases at V and 7 bases at J, leaving 12 bases unmatched. The CDR3, as DNA: TGTGCCAGCAGCTTGGCCGGACAGAGGACTAGCGGGAGTGGCGGGGAGCTGTTTTTT. This codes for CASSLAGQRTSGSGGELFF. The entire variable domain, with the rest obtained from reference TRBV5-4 and TRBJ2-2, is as follows: ETGVTQSPTHLIKTRGQQVTLRCSSQSGHNTVSWYQQALGQGPQFIFQYYREEENGRGNFPPRFSGLQFPNYSSELNVNALELDDSALYLCASSLAGQRTSGSGGELFFGEGSRLTVL.

The chain combines TRBV5-4 with TRBJ2-3; D perhaps matches TRBD2 (6 bases). This CDR3 spans 15 amino acids. Per the germline V gene, CDR1 is SGHNT and CDR2 is YYREEE (reference sequence). V was shortened by 4 bases and J by 4 bases, with 16 bases between the two germline ends. Written as DNA, the CDR3 is TGTGCCAGCAGCGGGACGCGGCGGGGTTCAGATACGCAGTATTTT. Translated, it gives CASSGTRRGSDTQYF.

There are many counts of this clone. The chain joins TRBV29-1 to TRBJ1-1; possibly TRBD1 for D (6 bases). CDR1 is SQVTM and CDR2 is ANQGSEA in the germline V gene. The V gene lost 6 bases and the J gene lost 1 base, with 12 bases spanning the gap. The length of the CDR3 is 13 residues. The CDR3 DNA sequence: TGCAGCGTAAGGAGAGGGGGGAACACTGAAGCTTTCTTT. It codes for CSVRRGGNTEAFF.

The CDR3 coding sequence is TGCGCCAGCAGCCCTGGGGACAGACCCACAGATACGCAGTATTTT. Translation gives CASSPGDRPTDTQYF. The genes are TRBV5-1 and TRBJ2-3; 7 bases map to TRBD1. Germline V lookup: CDR1 SGHRS, CDR2 YFSETQ. The CDR3 loop spans 15 amino acids. Unmatched junction bases numbered 7, after V lost 4 bases and J lost 2 bases.

Notes on this clone: This sample includes further DNA sequences coding for the same CDR3. The rearrangement links TRBV28 to TRBJ1-5; D unclear. The CDR3 has 12 amino acids. Trimming left V 3 bases short and J 7 bases short, with 7 bases between. Looked up from germline, CDR1 is MDHEN and CDR2 is SYDVKM. The chain's CDR3 is CASSLLTQPQHF. CDR3 DNA sequence: TGTGCCAGCAGTTTGCTGACGCAGCCCCAGCATTTT. The full variable domain, rest sourced from reference TRBV28 and TRBJ1-5, is DVKVTQSSRYLVKRTGEKVFLECVQDMDHENMFWYRQDPGLGLRLIYFSYDVKMKEKGDIPEGYSVSREKKERFSLILESASTNQTSMYLCASSLLTQPQHFGDGTRLSIL.

This clone was detected only once. The chain couples TRBV5-1 to TRBJ1-1, with 11 bases aligning to TRBD1. Looked up from germline, CDR1 is SGHRS and CDR2 is YFSETQ. This CDR3 is built from 13 residues. J was trimmed by 8 bases and V by 4 bases; bases with no gene match: 4. CDR3 bases: TGCGCCAGCAGCCGGACAGGGGGCTTCGAAGCTTTCTTT. Amino acids: CASSRTGGFEAFF.

The genes are TRBV9 and TRBJ2-1; 9 bases fit TRBD2. V dropped 0 bases and J dropped 4; count of bases not matched to a gene: 14. The V gene's germline CDR1 is SGDLS and CDR2 YYNGEE. The CDR3 extends over 19 amino acids. In DNA form, the CDR3 reads TGTGCCAGCAGCGTAGATCCTAGCGGGGCACCGGGGAAGTACAATGAGCAGTTCTTC. This codes for CASSVDPSGAPGKYNEQFF.

The rearrangement links TRBV28 to TRBJ1-3; no clear D gene. Germline V CDR1 and CDR2: MDHEN, SYDVKM. Trimming stripped 6 bases from V and 4 bases from J, with 16 bases between. The CDR3 is made up of 15 amino acids. CDR3 DNA: TGTGCCAGCAGCTCCGCGGCCCCGGGGGGAAACACCATATATTTT. It translates to CASSSAAPGGNTIYF.

Of note for this clone: Just one base apart from a much larger clone, this may be a read error. The identical CDR3 is also encoded by other nucleotide sequences in the sample. The genes are TRBV6-1 and TRBJ1-5; D gene ambiguous. The germline V and J ends were trimmed by 1 base and 2 bases, with 15 bases remaining between them. The CDR3 loop spans 17 amino acids. Germline lookup yields CDR1 MNHNS and CDR2 SASEGT. The CDR3 loop reads CASSEGTGLVGNQPQHF. In nucleotides, the CDR3 is TGTGCCAGCAGTGAAGGTACGGGGTTGGTCGGCAATCAGCCCCAGCATTTT.

The chain links TRBV18 to TRBJ1-1, with D possibly matching TRBD1 (6 bases). The ends were cut back, 2 bases at V and 7 bases at J, with 20 bases in the middle. Germline-derived CDR1 and CDR2 are KGHSH and LQKENI. This CDR3 is built from 16 residues. CDR3 region: CASSPAGRGLQDEAFF. The CDR3 nucleotides are TGTGCCAGCTCACCAGCGGGCAGGGGTTTGCAGGATGAAGCTTTCTTT.

Remarks on this clone: Other DNA sequences in the sample encode the same CDR3. The J gene is TRBJ1-5, the V gene TRBV7-9; 11 bases agree with TRBD1. The germline V gene has CDR1 SEHNR and CDR2 FQNEAQ (reference sequence). The CDR3 consists of 14 residues. V lost 4 bases to trimming and J lost 7 bases; unmatched junction nucleotides: 3. The CDR3 bases are TGTGCCAGCAGCTCCGGGACAGGGGGGCAGCCCCAGCATTTT. Encoded protein: CASSSGTGGQPQHF.

The gene calls are TRBV9 and TRBJ2-3; maybe TRBD1 (6 bases). This CDR3 has 15 amino acids. The germline gives CDR1 SGDLS, CDR2 YYNGEE. Trimming pared 0 bases from V and 3 bases from J, leaving 11 bases between. The CDR3 bases are TGTGCCAGCAGCGTAGTTCAGGGGACGACAGATACGCAGTATTTT. This codes for CASSVVQGTTDTQYF.

With regard to this clone: The sample has other DNA sequences that encode this CDR3 too. J is TRBJ1-2 and V is TRBV6-5; 10 bases map to TRBD1. The germline V gene has CDR1 MNHEY and CDR2 SVGAGI. V lost 6 bases, J lost 7 bases, and 5 bases stayed unmatched. The CDR3 length is 13 residues. The CDR3 DNA follows: TGTGCCAGCAGCCGGGACAGGGGATCTGGCTACACCTTC. This translates into CASSRDRGSGYTF.

This clone has a single count. The rearrangement links TRBV30 to TRBJ2-1; 11 bases are shared with TRBD2. J gave up 9 bases and V 5 bases, and 6 bases lay outside the gene matches. The germline V gene has CDR1 GTSNPN and CDR2 SVGIG (reference sequence). The CDR3 spans 13 residues. The CDR3 sequence is CAWHSGGAREQFF. In DNA, the CDR3 is TGTGCCTGGCATAGCGGGGGGGCTCGTGAGCAGTTCTTC.